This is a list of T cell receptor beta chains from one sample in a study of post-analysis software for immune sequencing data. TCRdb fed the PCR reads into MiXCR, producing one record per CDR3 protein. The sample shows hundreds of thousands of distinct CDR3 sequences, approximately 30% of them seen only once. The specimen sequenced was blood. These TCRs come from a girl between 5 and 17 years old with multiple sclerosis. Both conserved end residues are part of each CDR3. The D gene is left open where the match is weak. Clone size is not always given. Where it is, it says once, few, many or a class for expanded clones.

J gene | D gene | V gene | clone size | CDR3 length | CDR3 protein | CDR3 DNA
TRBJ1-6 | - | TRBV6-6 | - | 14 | CASSSGVLNSPLHF | TGTGCCAGCAGTTCCGGGGTCCTAAATTCACCCCTCCACTTT
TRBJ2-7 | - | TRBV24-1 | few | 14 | CATSATDKSYEQYF | TGTGCCACCAGTGCTACAGACAAATCCTACGAGCAGTACTTC
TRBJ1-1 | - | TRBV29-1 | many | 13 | CSAYEGPNTEAFF | TGCAGCGCCTATGAGGGGCCCAACACTGAAGCTTTCTTT
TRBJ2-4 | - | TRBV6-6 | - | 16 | CASSYDPGSAKNIQYF | TGTGCCAGCAGTTACGACCCAGGTTCGGCCAAAAACATTCAGTACTTC
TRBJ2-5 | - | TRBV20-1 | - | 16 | CSARFRVVDLRETQYF | TGCAGTGCTAGGTTTAGGGTGGTGGATTTACGAGAGACCCAGTACTTC
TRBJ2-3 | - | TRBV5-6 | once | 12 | CASSPPDGAQYF | TGTGCCAGCTCACCACCGGACGGTGCGCAGTATTTT
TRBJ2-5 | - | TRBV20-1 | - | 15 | CSARDGQQVGETQYF | TGCAGTGCTAGAGATGGACAACAGGTCGGGGAGACCCAGTACTTC
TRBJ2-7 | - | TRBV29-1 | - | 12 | CSVDQGPYEQYF | TGCAGCGTCGATCAGGGGCCCTACGAGCAGTACTTC
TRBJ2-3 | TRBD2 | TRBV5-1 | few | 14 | CASSFGLVPDTQYF | TGCGCCAGCAGCTTCGGACTAGTTCCAGATACGCAGTATTTT
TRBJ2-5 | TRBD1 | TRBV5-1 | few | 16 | CASSLRDRGNYETQYF | TGCGCCAGCAGCCTTCGGGACAGGGGAAACTACGAGACCCAGTACTTC
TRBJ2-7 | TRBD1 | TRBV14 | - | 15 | CASSQDKTGGREQYF | TGTGCCAGCAGCCAAGATAAGACAGGGGGACGCGAGCAGTACTTC
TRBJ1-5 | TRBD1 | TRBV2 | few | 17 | CASSAGTGGGGNQPQHF | TGTGCCAGCAGCGCCGGGACAGGGGGCGGAGGCAATCAGCCCCAGCATTTT
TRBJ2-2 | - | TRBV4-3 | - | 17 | CASSQDSARQNTGELFF | TGCGCCAGCAGCCAAGATTCGGCCAGACAAAACACCGGGGAGCTGTTTTTT
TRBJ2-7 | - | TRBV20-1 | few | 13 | CSAKASAGYEQYF | TGCAGTGCCAAGGCCTCGGCGGGCTACGAGCAGTACTTC
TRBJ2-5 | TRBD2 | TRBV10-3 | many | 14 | CAISESTSGETQYF | TGTGCCATCAGTGAGTCGACTAGCGGGGAGACCCAGTACTTC
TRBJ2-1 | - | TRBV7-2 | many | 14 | CASSLWPLYNEQFF | TGTGCCAGCAGCTTATGGCCCCTTTACAATGAGCAGTTCTTC
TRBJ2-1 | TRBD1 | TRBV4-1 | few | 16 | CASSLSTGDIYNEQFF | TGCGCCAGCAGCCTTTCCACAGGGGATATATACAATGAGCAGTTCTTC
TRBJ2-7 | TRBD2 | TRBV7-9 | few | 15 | CASSALAGASYEQYF | TGTGCCAGCAGCGCCCTAGCGGGTGCCTCCTACGAGCAGTACTTC
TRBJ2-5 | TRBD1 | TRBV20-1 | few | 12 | CSPFRQGETQYF | TGCAGTCCCTTTCGACAGGGAGAGACCCAGTACTTC
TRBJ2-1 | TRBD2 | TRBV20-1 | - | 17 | CSARDGTSGSPYNEQFF | TGCAGTGCTAGAGATGGGACTAGCGGGAGCCCCTACAATGAGCAGTTCTTC
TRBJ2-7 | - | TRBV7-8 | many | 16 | CASSLGYGGSRDEQYF | TGTGCCAGCAGCTTAGGGTATGGGGGCTCTCGGGACGAGCAGTACTTC
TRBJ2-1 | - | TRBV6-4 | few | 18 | CASSDRAWGTSIYNEQFF | TGTGCCAGCAGTGACCGTGCGTGGGGGACTTCCATCTACAATGAGCAGTTCTTC
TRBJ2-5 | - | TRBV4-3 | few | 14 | CASSQSRSRETQYF | TGCGCCAGCAGCCAATCCAGATCAAGAGAGACCCAGTACTTC
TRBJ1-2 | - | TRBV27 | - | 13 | CASSLSTAGGYTF | TGTGCCAGCAGTTTATCTACGGCTGGTGGCTACACCTTC
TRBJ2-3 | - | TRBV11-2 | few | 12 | CASTGTSDTQYF | TGTGCCAGCACTGGAACTTCGGATACGCAGTATTTT
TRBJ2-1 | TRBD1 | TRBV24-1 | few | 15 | CATSGRTGRKDEQFF | TGTGCCACCAGTGGTCGGACAGGGAGGAAAGATGAGCAGTTCTTC
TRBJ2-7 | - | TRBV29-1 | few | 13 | CSGGGKAPYEQYF | TGCAGCGGCGGTGGGAAGGCCCCCTACGAGCAGTACTTC
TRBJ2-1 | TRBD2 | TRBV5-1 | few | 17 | CASSLEGREDVDNEQFF | TGCGCCAGCAGCTTGGAGGGGCGGGAGGACGTCGACAATGAGCAGTTCTTC
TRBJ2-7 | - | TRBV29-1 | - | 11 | CSVAVSYEQYF | TGCAGCGTGGCGGTCTCCTACGAGCAGTACTTC
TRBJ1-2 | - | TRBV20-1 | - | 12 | CSASGGRGGYTF | TGCAGTGCTAGTGGGGGGAGAGGCGGCTACACCTTC
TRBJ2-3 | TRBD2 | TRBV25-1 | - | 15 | CASSEWGGITDTQYF | TGTGCCAGCAGTGAATGGGGGGGTATCACAGATACGCAGTATTTT
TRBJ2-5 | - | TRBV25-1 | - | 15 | CASSGGQKVQETQYF | TGTGCCAGCAGTGGGGGCCAGAAAGTCCAAGAGACCCAGTACTTC
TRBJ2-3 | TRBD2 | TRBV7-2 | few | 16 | CASSSPTSGYTDTQYF | TGTGCCAGCAGCTCCCCTACTAGCGGATACACAGATACGCAGTATTTT
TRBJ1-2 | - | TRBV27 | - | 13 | CASSHAPLGGYTF | TGTGCCAGCAGCCACGCCCCTCTGGGTGGCTACACCTTC
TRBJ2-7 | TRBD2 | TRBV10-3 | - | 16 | CAISEGTSGGTYEQYF | TGTGCCATCAGTGAAGGAACTAGCGGGGGAACCTACGAGCAGTACTTC
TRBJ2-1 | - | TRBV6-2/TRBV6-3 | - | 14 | CASSTGLGTNEQFF | TGTGCCAGCAGTACGGGACTTGGAACCAATGAGCAGTTCTTC
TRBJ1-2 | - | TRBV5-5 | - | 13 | CASSLLGSYGYTF | TGTGCCAGCAGCTTGCTAGGGAGCTATGGCTACACCTTC
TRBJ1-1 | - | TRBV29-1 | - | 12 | CSAWEGGTEAFF | TGCAGCGCTTGGGAGGGCGGCACTGAAGCTTTCTTT
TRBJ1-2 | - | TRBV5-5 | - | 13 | CASSSTGRDGYTF | TGTGCCAGCAGCTCTACAGGGAGGGATGGCTACACCTTC
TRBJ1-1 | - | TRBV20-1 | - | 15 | CSARESGQMNTEAFF | TGCAGTGCTAGGGAGTCCGGGCAGATGAACACTGAAGCTTTCTTT
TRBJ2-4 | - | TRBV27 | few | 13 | CASSYSGTLDQYF | TGTGCCAGCAGCTACTCCGGGACCCTGGATCAGTACTTC
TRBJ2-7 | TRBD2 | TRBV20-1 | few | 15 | CSARGSGGSKYEQYF | TGCAGTGCTAGAGGGTCTGGCGGGAGTAAGTACGAGCAGTACTTC
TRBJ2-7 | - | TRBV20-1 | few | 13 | CSARPPPTLEQYF | TGCAGTGCGAGACCACCCCCCACTCTCGAGCAGTACTTC
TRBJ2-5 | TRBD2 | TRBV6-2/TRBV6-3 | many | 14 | CASRREREWKTQYF | TGTGCCAGCAGGCGAGAGCGGGAGTGGAAGACCCAGTACTTC
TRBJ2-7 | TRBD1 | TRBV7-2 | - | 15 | CASSLDTGATYEQYF | TGTGCCAGCAGTTTGGACACAGGGGCCACCTACGAGCAGTACTTC
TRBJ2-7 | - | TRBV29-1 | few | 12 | CSVLRESYEQYF | TGCAGCGTTCTCAGGGAATCCTACGAGCAGTACTTC
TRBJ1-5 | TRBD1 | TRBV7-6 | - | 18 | CASSPRFGGGASNQPQHF | TGTGCCAGCAGCCCTCGATTTGGAGGGGGCGCGAGCAATCAGCCCCAGCATTTT
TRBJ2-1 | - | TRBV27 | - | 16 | CASSLSRGVLVNEQFF | TGTGCCAGCAGTTTATCACGGGGAGTATTAGTCAATGAGCAGTTCTTC
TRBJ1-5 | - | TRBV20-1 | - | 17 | CSASLVSLDWGNQPQHF | TGCAGTGCTAGTTTGGTCAGCCTGGATTGGGGCAATCAGCCCCAGCATTTT
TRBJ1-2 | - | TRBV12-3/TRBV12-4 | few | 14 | CASSLYGRQDGYTF | TGTGCCAGCAGCCTTTATGGGCGCCAGGATGGCTACACCTTC
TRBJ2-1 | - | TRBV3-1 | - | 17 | CASSQGLAYSSYNEQFF | TGTGCCAGCAGCCAAGGTTTGGCTTATAGCTCCTACAATGAGCAGTTCTTC
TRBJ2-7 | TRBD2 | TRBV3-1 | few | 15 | CASSRLAGLSYEQYF | TGTGCCAGCAGCCGACTAGCGGGACTCTCCTACGAGCAGTACTTC
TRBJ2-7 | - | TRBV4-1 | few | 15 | CASSHLGGGSWEQYF | TGCGCCAGCAGCCACCTCGGGGGCGGGAGCTGGGAGCAGTACTTC
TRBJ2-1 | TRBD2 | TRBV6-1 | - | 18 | CASSSVGGSGRLRNEQFF | TGTGCCAGCAGCTCTGTAGGAGGTAGCGGGAGACTGAGGAATGAGCAGTTCTTC
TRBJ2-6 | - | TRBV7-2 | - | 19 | CASSQRTTYSTPGANVLTF | TGTGCCAGCAGCCAAAGGACCACGTACTCGACCCCTGGGGCCAACGTCCTGACTTTC
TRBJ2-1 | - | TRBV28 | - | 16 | CASIPSRGRLGNEQFF | TGTGCCAGCATCCCAAGCCGGGGGAGGTTGGGCAATGAGCAGTTCTTC
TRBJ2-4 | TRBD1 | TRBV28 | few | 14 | CASTPDRGRDIQYF | TGTGCCAGCACCCCGGACAGGGGGAGGGACATTCAGTACTTC
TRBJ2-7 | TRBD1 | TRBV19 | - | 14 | CASSKGQGSWEQYF | TGTGCCAGTAGTAAGGGACAGGGTTCGTGGGAGCAGTACTTC